Listed below are T cell receptor beta chains from one sample, sequenced in a study of blood T cell repertoires in COVID-19. Using immunoSEQ multiplex PCR, the repertoire was profiled, and TCRdb retains in-frame clones only, with some absent. This table holds roughly 170,000 clones, around nine tenths found once. Sequenced input: peripheral blood. The source of these receptors is a woman in her seventies with COVID-19, enrolled during active disease. Each CDR3 is given with its conserved first and last residue. A D gene is named only where the DNA matches it firmly. A row's size may be missing; if present it is once, few, many or a size class.

d_call,clone_size,v_call,j_call,cdr3_aa,cdr3_nt
TRBD1,-,TRBV5-6,TRBJ1-1,CASSLGPRSQGAEAFF,TGTGCCAGCAGCTTGGGACCACGATCTCAGGGGGCTGAAGCTTTCTTT
-,-,TRBV19,TRBJ2-5,CASSFRGETQYF,TGTGCCAGTAGTTTCCGGGGGGAGACCCAGTACTTC
-,-,TRBV9,TRBJ1-5,CASSVAGENQPQHF,TGTGCCAGCAGCGTAGCGGGGGAAAATCAGCCCCAGCATTTT
-,-,TRBV2,TRBJ2-7,CASSETAYEQYF,TGTGCCAGCAGTGAAACAGCCTACGAGCAGTACTTC
-,-,TRBV14,TRBJ2-5,CASSQESSGETQYF,TGTGCCAGCAGCCAAGAATCTTCAGGAGAGACCCAGTACTTC
TRBD1,-,TRBV5-1,TRBJ1-2,CASSLASLRGNYGYTF,TGCGCCAGCAGCTTGGCCAGTCTCAGGGGGAACTATGGCTACACCTTC
-,-,TRBV28,TRBJ1-1,CASSLSQMNTEAFF,TGTGCCAGCAGTTTATCCCAGATGAACACTGAAGCTTTCTTT
-,-,TRBV19,TRBJ1-4,CASSMTATNEKLFF,TGTGCCAGTAGTATGACAGCAACTAATGAAAAACTGTTTTTT
TRBD1,-,TRBV3-1/TRBV3-2,TRBJ2-7,CASSQGTGAEQYF,TGTGCCAGCAGCCAAGGGACAGGGGCCGAGCAGTACTTC
-,-,TRBV28,TRBJ1-2,CASSSGGRPYGYTF,TGTGCCAGCAGTTCGGGGGGCAGACCGTATGGCTACACCTTC
-,-,TRBV13,TRBJ1-6,CASSRKPLGGSPLHF,TGTGCCAGCTCCAGGAAGCCTCTGGGGGGTTCACCCCTCCACTTT
-,-,TRBV15,TRBJ2-1,CATSRDPKGLNEQFF,TGTGCCACCAGCAGAGATCCGAAGGGGCTCAATGAGCAGTTCTTC
TRBD2,-,TRBV7-2,TRBJ2-7,CASSIDGGSYEQYF,TGTGCCAGCAGCATAGACGGCGGGAGTTACGAGCAGTACTTC
TRBD2,-,TRBV7-2,TRBJ2-5,CASSWTSGRSGGETQYF,TGTGCCAGCAGCTGGACTAGCGGGAGAAGTGGTGGGGAGACCCAGTACTTC
-,-,TRBV5-4,TRBJ2-2,CASRVDKTGPNTGELFF,TGTGCCAGCCGAGTGGACAAGACAGGTCCGAACACCGGGGAGCTGTTTTTT
TRBD1,-,TRBV7-2,TRBJ1-2,CASSDRGLGGYTF,TGTGCCAGCAGCGACAGGGGGCTAGGAGGCTACACCTTC
TRBD1,few,TRBV28,TRBJ1-2,CASMFRDRVTGYTF,TGTGCCAGCATGTTCCGGGACAGGGTAACCGGCTACACCTTC
-,-,TRBV11-2,TRBJ2-7,CASSLVGSGPSYEQYF,TGTGCCAGCAGCTTAGTGGGTAGCGGACCATCCTACGAGCAGTACTTC
TRBD1,-,TRBV28,TRBJ1-5,CASSSTGGYSNQPQHF,TGTGCCAGCAGTTCGACAGGGGGTTATAGCAATCAGCCCCAGCATTTT
TRBD1,-,TRBV30,TRBJ1-1,CAWNRGRTEAFF,TGTGCCTGGAACAGGGGGCGAACTGAAGCTTTCTTT
TRBD2,-,TRBV6-4,TRBJ2-1,CASSPLAGGPYNEQFF,TGTGCCAGCAGTCCACTAGCGGGAGGGCCCTACAATGAGCAGTTCTTC
TRBD2,-,TRBV4-2,TRBJ2-7,CASSREKGGPRAEQYF,TGTGCCAGCAGCCGTGAGAAGGGAGGGCCAAGAGCCGAGCAGTACTTC
TRBD1,-,TRBV15,TRBJ2-7,CATSRANRDRAYEQYF,TGTGCCACCAGCAGAGCCAACCGGGACAGAGCATACGAGCAGTACTTC
-,-,TRBV24-1,TRBJ2-1,CATSNGGGGNEQFF,TGTGCCACCAGTAATGGGGGAGGGGGGAATGAGCAGTTCTTC
-,-,TRBV7-9,TRBJ2-7,CASSLAPGTYEQYF,TGTGCCAGCAGCTTAGCACCGGGGACCTACGAGCAGTACTTC
TRBD1,-,TRBV12-5,TRBJ2-2,CASGWTTGVDTGELFF,TGTGCTAGTGGCTGGACGACAGGGGTAGACACCGGGGAGCTGTTTTTT
-,-,TRBV4-2,TRBJ1-5,CASSQDYDQPQHF,TGTGCCAGCAGCCAAGATTATGATCAGCCCCAGCATTTT
TRBD2,-,TRBV25-1,TRBJ2-1,CASSDTSGRAAEQFF,TGTGCCAGCAGTGACACTAGCGGGAGGGCAGCTGAGCAGTTCTTC
TRBD2,-,TRBV7-2,TRBJ2-1,CASSLVAGGYNEQFF,TGTGCCAGCAGCTTAGTAGCGGGAGGCTACAATGAGCAGTTCTTC
-,-,TRBV3-1/TRBV3-2,TRBJ1-5,CASSLGAGSHQPQHF,TGTGCCAGCAGCCTAGGGGCAGGGTCTCACCAGCCCCAGCATTTT
TRBD2,once,TRBV6-5,TRBJ2-1,CASRMTSGSWDEQFF,TGTGCCAGCAGGATGACTAGCGGGAGCTGGGATGAGCAGTTCTTC
TRBD2,-,TRBV3-1/TRBV3-2,TRBJ2-2,CASSQDRRETGELFF,TGTGCCAGCAGCCAAGATCGGCGGGAGACCGGGGAGCTGTTTTTT
TRBD2,-,TRBV9,TRBJ2-1,CASSPQAGAYNEQFF,TGTGCCAGCAGCCCCCAAGCGGGAGCCTACAATGAGCAGTTCTTC
-,once,TRBV2,TRBJ1-5,CASNGNSNQPQHF,TGTGCCAGCAACGGGAATAGCAATCAGCCCCAGCATTTT
-,-,TRBV6-5,TRBJ1-4,CASGKTNEKLFF,TGTGCCAGCGGCAAAACAAATGAAAAACTGTTTTTT
-,-,TRBV7-2,TRBJ2-7,CASSLDIYEQYF,TGTGCCAGCAGCCTCGACATCTACGAGCAGTACTTC
-,few,TRBV19,TRBJ2-1,CASSPRRGLLEQFF,TGTGCCAGTAGTCCGCGGAGGGGGCTACTTGAGCAGTTCTTC
TRBD1,-,TRBV27,TRBJ1-1,CASSLRDSTEAFF,TGTGCCAGCAGTCTACGGGACAGCACTGAAGCTTTCTTT
-,-,TRBV9,TRBJ2-3,CASSVEAGNTDTQYF,TGTGCCAGCAGCGTAGAGGCAGGTAACACAGATACGCAGTATTTT
TRBD1,-,TRBV19,TRBJ1-2,CASSLAAGTGVYGYTF,TGTGCCAGTAGTCTGGCAGCCGGGACAGGGGTCTATGGCTACACCTTC
-,-,TRBV4-2,TRBJ2-7,CASSPEWSYEQYF,TGTGCCAGCAGCCCGGAGTGGTCCTACGAGCAGTACTTC
-,-,TRBV5-8,TRBJ2-2,CASSLTGTKNTGELFF,TGTGCCAGCAGCTTGACCGGGACAAAAAACACCGGGGAGCTGTTTTTT
TRBD1,-,TRBV27,TRBJ2-3,CASSLDGTGGTDTQYF,TGTGCCAGCAGTTTAGACGGGACAGGAGGCACAGATACGCAGTATTTT
-,-,TRBV27,TRBJ1-1,CASSSRGATEAFF,TGTGCCAGCAGTTCCAGGGGTGCGACTGAAGCTTTCTTT